Below are 22 T cell receptor beta chains sequenced from a single sample in a study of T cells in localized non-small cell lung cancer. Data came from immunoSEQ multiplex PCR; TCRdb stores just in-frame clones and leaves some out. The top ten clones hold roughly a sixth of a sample with around 48,000 clones, 77% of them seen once. The source material was peripheral blood, sampled before any cancer treatment. The receptors here all came from a man aged 35-69 years with stage I squamous cell lung carcinoma.

V gene TRBV4-3 combines with J gene TRBJ1-6, with TRBD1 matching 8 bases. This CDR3 spans 15 amino acids. CDR1 is LGHNA and CDR2 is YSLEER in the germline V gene. V was pared by 3 bases and J by 7 bases, with 5 bases of the junction left unmatched. DNA of the CDR3: TGCGCCAGCAGCCACCAGGACAGGGACAATTCACCCCTCCACTTT. Protein product: CASSHQDRDNSPLHF.

The table lists this clone with a few counts. The chain links TRBV19 to TRBJ2-7, with 8 bases that match TRBD1. CDR1 and CDR2 from the germline V gene are LNHDA and SQIVND (reference sequence). Trimming cost V 7 bases and J 1 base; bases outside gene matches: 3. CDR3 length: 13 residues. This chain's CDR3 is CASTRTGSYEQYF. CDR3 in DNA: TGTGCCAGTACCCGGACAGGGTCCTACGAGCAGTACTTC.

There are a few counts of this clone. This rearrangement joins TRBV5-4 to TRBJ2-7, with a weak D call TRBD2 (7 bases). Germline CDR1 SGHNT, CDR2 YYREEE (reference sequence). CDR3 size: 17 residues. Trimming left V 4 bases short and J 2 bases short, with 22 bases between. The CDR3 DNA is TGTGCCAGCAGCGCACAGGGAGAGGGACTACTAACCTACGAGCAGTACTTC. Translation gives CASSAQGEGLLTYEQYF.

In its sample, this clone was seen once. CDR3 amino acids: CATRSEGQFQFF. In nucleotides, the CDR3 is TGTGCCACCCGGTCCGAAGGACAGTTCCAGTTCTTC. The V gene is TRBV27, the J gene TRBJ2-1; tentatively, D is TRBD1 (6 bases). The CDR3 length is 12 residues. The V end lost 10 bases, the J end lost 13 bases, and 20 bases lay between the germline ends. Germline CDR1 reads MNHEY; CDR2 reads SMNVEV (reference sequence).

The chain employs TRBV6-1 and TRBJ1-2; TRBD1 aligns across 8 bases. The CDR3 extends over 13 amino acids. Germline V CDR1 and CDR2: MNHNS, SASEGT. V dropped 6 bases and J dropped 3; count of bases not matched to a gene: 3. This CDR3 is CASRVDRDYGYTF. The DNA for the CDR3 is TGTGCCAGCAGGGTGGACAGGGACTATGGCTACACCTTC.

The gene calls are TRBV6-4 and TRBJ2-3; 7 positions agree with TRBD2. The CDR3 has 14 residues. Germline V gene data show CDR1 as MRHNA and CDR2 as SNTAGT. Unmatched junction bases numbered 3, after V lost 2 bases and J lost 4 bases. The DNA of the CDR3 is TGTGCCAGCAGTGACGGGGGGGATCCAGATACGCAGTATTTT. Translating gives CASSDGGDPDTQYF.

The J gene is TRBJ1-1, the V gene TRBV5-3; D is uncertain. TRBV5-3 is reported as an ORF; its role is uncertain. Trimming cost V 1 base and J 9 bases, with 13 bases left between them. The CDR3 runs to 13 residues. CDR3 sequence reads: CARSLWGGGKAFF. The CDR3 nucleotides are TGTGCCAGAAGCTTGTGGGGTGGAGGGAAAGCTTTCTTT.

CDR3 protein: CASSPTREGYTF. The CDR3 DNA reads TGCGCCAGCAGCCCAACCCGGGAGGGCTACACCTTC. V gene TRBV5-1 combines with J gene TRBJ1-2, with D uncertain. V was trimmed by 4 bases and J by 8 bases, leaving 12 bases between them. Germline-derived CDR1 and CDR2 are SGHRS and YFSETQ. This CDR3 has 12 amino acids.

The genes are TRBV15 and TRBJ1-1, with D possibly TRBD1 on 5 matching bases. This CDR3 is built from 18 residues. CDR1 and CDR2 from the germline V gene are LNHNV and YYDKDF (reference sequence). V dropped 5 bases and J dropped 6 bases, with 28 bases sitting between them. The CDR3 is CATSSTVGLWGERAEAFF. CDR3 bases: TGTGCCACCAGCTCTACAGTGGGGTTATGGGGCGAGAGGGCTGAAGCTTTCTTT.

The rearrangement uses TRBV18 and TRBJ1-5; the D gene is possibly TRBD1 (6 bases). V gave up 3 bases and J gave up 9 bases, with 12 bases separating them. The CDR3 is 13 amino acids. From germline, CDR1 is KGHSH and CDR2 LQKENI. CDR3 region: CASSPLQGPPQHF. Here the CDR3 DNA reads TGTGCCAGCTCACCCCTACAGGGCCCGCCCCAGCATTTT. The whole variable domain, filled in from reference TRBV18 and TRBJ1-5, reads NAGVMQNPRHLVRRRGQEARLRCSPMKGHSHVYWYRQLPEEGLKFMVYLQKENIIDESGMPKERFSAEFPKEGPSILRIQQVVRGDSAAYFCASSPLQGPPQHFGDGTRLSIL.

V and J are TRBV19 and TRBJ2-1; D is unresolved. The V end was cut by 1 base, the J end by 9 bases, with 13 bases between. Germline-derived CDR1 and CDR2 are LNHDA and SQIVND (reference sequence). This CDR3 comprises 14 residues. DNA of the CDR3: TGTGCCAGTAGTATAGGCACTATCCCCGGTGAGCAGTTCTTC. It is translated as CASSIGTIPGEQFF. The whole variable domain, remainder taken from reference TRBV19 and TRBJ2-1, is DGGITQSPKYLFRKEGQNVTLSCEQNLNHDAMYWYRQDPGQGLRLIYYSQIVNDFQKGDIAEGYSVSREKKESFPLTVTSAQKNPTAFYLCASSIGTIPGEQFFGPGTRLTVL.

This clone has a count of ten or more. The V and J genes are TRBV29-1 and TRBJ2-1, with D possibly being TRBD1 (6 bases). The CDR3 is 12 residues long. V lost 7 bases, J lost 6 bases, and 13 bases lay in between. CDR1 and CDR2 from the germline V gene are SQVTM and ANQGSEA. The CDR3 sequence: CSALIQGNEQFF. For the CDR3, the DNA is TGCAGCGCTCTGATACAGGGCAATGAGCAGTTCTTC.

The V gene is TRBV5-1, the J gene TRBJ1-1, with D uncertain. Looked up from germline, CDR1 is SGHRS and CDR2 is YFSETQ. The V gene lost 0 bases and the J gene lost 7 bases, with 7 bases spanning the gap. CDR3 length: 12 amino acids. CDR3 coding DNA: TGCGCCAGCAGCTTGGAGCGGAGTGAAGCTTTCTTT. Its protein product is CASSLERSEAFF.

The rearrangement uses TRBV6-5 and TRBJ1-2; D is unresolved. CDR1 and CDR2 from the germline V gene are MNHEY and SVGAGI. Trimming took 5 bases from V and 11 from J, leaving 12 bases between them. The CDR3 spans 11 residues. CDR3 sequence reads: CASSHGYFYTF. CDR3 bases: TGTGCCAGCAGTCATGGGTACTTTTACACCTTC.

The V call is TRBV7-9, the J call TRBJ2-2; unclear D gene. CDR1 is SEHNR and CDR2 is FQNEAQ in the germline V gene (reference sequence). CDR3 length equals 12 residues. V lost 5 bases to trimming and J lost 3 bases, with 4 bases between them. CDR3 coding DNA: TGTGCCAGCAGCGGGGACACCGGGGAGCTGTTTTTT. It yields the protein CASSGDTGELFF.

This clone showed up just a few times. The chain is built from TRBV7-2 and TRBJ1-6; TRBD1 matches at 9 bases. Trimming at V came to 0 bases and at J to 4 bases, leaving 4 bases not matched to a gene. The CDR3 extends over 17 amino acids. Germline V gives CDR1 SGHTA, CDR2 FQGNSA. Here the CDR3 DNA reads TGTGCCAGCAGCTTAGCGAGCGGGACAGGGTATAATTCACCCCTCCACTTT. The encoded protein is CASSLASGTGYNSPLHF.

The count of this clone is one. The CDR3 DNA sequence: TGTGCCAGCCAGAGTGGACAGATTTTAAATCAGCCCCAGCATTTT. It encodes CASQSGQILNQPQHF. The chain employs TRBV19 and TRBJ1-5; tentatively, D is TRBD1 (6 bases). V dropped 9 bases and J dropped 4 bases, with 19 bases sitting between them. Germline loops: CDR1 LNHDA, CDR2 SQIVND (reference sequence). The CDR3 sequence is 15 residues long.

CDR3 protein: CASSVGLGQGTYEQYF. In DNA, the CDR3 is TGTGCCAGCAGCGTAGGTTTAGGACAGGGGACCTACGAGCAGTACTTC. The gene calls are TRBV9 and TRBJ2-7; 9 bases are a match to TRBD1. After removal of 0 bases from V and 2 bases from J, the junction contained 6 bases not matched to a gene. The germline V gene encodes CDR1 SGDLS and CDR2 YYNGEE. The CDR3 length is 16 residues. The full variable domain, completed using reference TRBV9 and TRBJ2-7, is DSGVTQTPKHLITATGQRVTLRCSPRSGDLSVYWYQQSLDQGLQFLIQYYNGEERAKGNILERFSAQQFPDLHSELNLSSLELGDSALYFCASSVGLGQGTYEQYFGPGTRLTVT.

J is TRBJ2-1 and V is TRBV6-5, with 8 bases identical to TRBD1. Germline loops: CDR1 MNHEY, CDR2 SVGAGI. The CDR3 extends over 12 amino acids. V lost 6 bases to trimming and J lost 15 bases; unmatched junction nucleotides: 10. This CDR3 reads CASRTGQGSAFF. The CDR3 DNA reads TGTGCCAGCAGAACTGGACAGGGTTCGGCGTTCTTC.

V gene TRBV9 combines with J gene TRBJ1-3, with D perhaps matching TRBD1 (6 bases). The CDR3 is made up of 13 amino acids. V lost 4 bases, J lost 10 bases, and 15 bases lay in between. Germline CDR1 SGDLS, CDR2 YYNGEE. In DNA form, the CDR3 reads TGTGCCAGCAGCTCTGGACAGTCGGGTACCATATATTTT. Its protein product is CASSSGQSGTIYF.

This chain links TRBV18 with TRBJ2-3; D unclear. V lost 3 bases to trimming and J lost 2 bases, with 9 bases between them. Germline V gives CDR1 KGHSH, CDR2 LQKENI. There are 14 residues in the CDR3. The DNA of the CDR3 is TGTGCCAGCTCACCGAATCAGTACACAGATACGCAGTATTTT. Protein product: CASSPNQYTDTQYF. Supplemented by reference TRBV18 and TRBJ2-3, the full variable domain reads NAGVMQNPRHLVRRRGQEARLRCSPMKGHSHVYWYRQLPEEGLKFMVYLQKENIIDESGMPKERFSAEFPKEGPSILRIQQVVRGDSAAYFCASSPNQYTDTQYFGPGTRLTVL.

The chain joins TRBV10-2 to TRBJ1-1, with D unclear. Germline-derived CDR1 and CDR2 are WSHSY and SAAADI. The CDR3 length is 13 residues. Deletions cut 6 bases from V and 2 bases from J, with 10 bases between. The CDR3 sequence is CASREEFNTEAFF. The CDR3 DNA is TGCGCCAGCAGGGAAGAGTTTAACACTGAAGCTTTCTTT.